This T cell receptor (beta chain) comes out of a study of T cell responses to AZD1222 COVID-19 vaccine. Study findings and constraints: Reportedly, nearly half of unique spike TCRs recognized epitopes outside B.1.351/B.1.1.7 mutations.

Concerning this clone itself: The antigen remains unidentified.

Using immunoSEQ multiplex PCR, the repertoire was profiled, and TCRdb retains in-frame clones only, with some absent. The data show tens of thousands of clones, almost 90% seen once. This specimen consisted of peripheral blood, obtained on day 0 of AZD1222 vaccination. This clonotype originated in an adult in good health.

CDR3 in DNA: TGCGCCAGCAGCTCCGGACAGGGGAACACTGAAGCTTTCTTT. Protein: CASSSGQGNTEAFF. J is TRBJ1-1 and V is TRBV5-1; 8 bases fit TRBD1. V shed 3 bases and J 1 base; nucleotides not matched to a gene: 2. Germline V CDR1 and CDR2: SGHRS, YFSETQ. CDR3 size: 14 residues.